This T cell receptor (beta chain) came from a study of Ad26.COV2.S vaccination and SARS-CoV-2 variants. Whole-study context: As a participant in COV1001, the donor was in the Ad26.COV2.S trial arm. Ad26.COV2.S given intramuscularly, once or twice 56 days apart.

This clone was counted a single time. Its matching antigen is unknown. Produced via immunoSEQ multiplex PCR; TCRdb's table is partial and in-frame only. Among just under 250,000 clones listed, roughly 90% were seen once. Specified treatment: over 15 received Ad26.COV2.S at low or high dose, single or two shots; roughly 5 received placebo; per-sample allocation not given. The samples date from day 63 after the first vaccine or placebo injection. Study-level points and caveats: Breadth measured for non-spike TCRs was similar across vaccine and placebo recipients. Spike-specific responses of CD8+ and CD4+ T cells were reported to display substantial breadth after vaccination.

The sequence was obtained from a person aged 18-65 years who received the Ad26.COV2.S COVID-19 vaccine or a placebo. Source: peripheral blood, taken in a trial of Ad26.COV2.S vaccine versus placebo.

CDR3 residues: CASSSPGVVAGELFF. The CDR3 nucleotides are TGTGCCAGCAGTTCCCCAGGGGTAGTGGCCGGGGAGCTGTTTTTT. The chain carries TRBV28 and TRBJ2-2; D is possibly TRBD1 (6 bases). Germline V gene sequence: CDR1 MDHEN, CDR2 SYDVKM. The V end lost 4 bases, the J end lost 6 bases, and 15 bases lay between the germline ends. The CDR3 has 15 residues.